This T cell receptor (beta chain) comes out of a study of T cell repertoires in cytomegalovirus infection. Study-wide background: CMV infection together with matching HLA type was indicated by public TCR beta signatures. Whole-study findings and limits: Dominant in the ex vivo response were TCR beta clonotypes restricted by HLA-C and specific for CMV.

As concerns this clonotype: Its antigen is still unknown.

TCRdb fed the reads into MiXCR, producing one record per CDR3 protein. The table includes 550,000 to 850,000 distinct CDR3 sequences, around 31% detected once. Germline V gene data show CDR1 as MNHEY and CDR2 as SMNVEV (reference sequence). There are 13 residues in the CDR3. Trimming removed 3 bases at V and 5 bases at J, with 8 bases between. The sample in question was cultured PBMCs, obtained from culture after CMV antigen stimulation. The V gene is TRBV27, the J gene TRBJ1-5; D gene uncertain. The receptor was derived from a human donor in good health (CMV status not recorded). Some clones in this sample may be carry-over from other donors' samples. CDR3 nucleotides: TGTGCCAGCAGTTTCGCGGCTTATCAGCCCCAGCATTTT. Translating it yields CASSFAAYQPQHF.